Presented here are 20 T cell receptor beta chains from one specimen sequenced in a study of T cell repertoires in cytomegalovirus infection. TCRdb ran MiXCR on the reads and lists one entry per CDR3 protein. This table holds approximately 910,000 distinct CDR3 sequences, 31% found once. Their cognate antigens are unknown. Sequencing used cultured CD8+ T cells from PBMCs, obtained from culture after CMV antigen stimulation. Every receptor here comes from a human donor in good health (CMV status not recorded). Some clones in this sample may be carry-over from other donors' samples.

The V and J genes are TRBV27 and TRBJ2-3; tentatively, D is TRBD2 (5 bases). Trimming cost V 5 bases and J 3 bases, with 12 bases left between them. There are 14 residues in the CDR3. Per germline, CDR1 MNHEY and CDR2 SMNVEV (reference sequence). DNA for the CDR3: TGTGCCAGCAGTCATAGGGAGACAACAGATACGCAGTATTTT. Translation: CASSHRETTDTQYF.

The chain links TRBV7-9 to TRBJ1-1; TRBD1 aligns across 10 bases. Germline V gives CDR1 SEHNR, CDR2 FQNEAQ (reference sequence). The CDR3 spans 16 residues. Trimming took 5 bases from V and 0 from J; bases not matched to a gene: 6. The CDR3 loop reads CASSVPGQGMNTEAFF. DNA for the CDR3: TGTGCCAGCAGCGTCCCGGGACAGGGGATGAACACTGAAGCTTTCTTT.

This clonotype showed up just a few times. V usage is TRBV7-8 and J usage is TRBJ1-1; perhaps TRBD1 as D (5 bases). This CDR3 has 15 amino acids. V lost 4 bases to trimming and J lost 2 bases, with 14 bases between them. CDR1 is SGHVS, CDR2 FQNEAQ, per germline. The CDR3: CASSSLVGDNTEAFF. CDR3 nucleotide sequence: TGTGCCAGCAGCTCCCTGGTAGGGGACAACACTGAAGCTTTCTTT.

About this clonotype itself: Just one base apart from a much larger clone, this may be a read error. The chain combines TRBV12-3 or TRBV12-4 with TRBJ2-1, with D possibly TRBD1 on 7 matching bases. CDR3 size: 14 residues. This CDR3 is CASTLGGRGNEQLF. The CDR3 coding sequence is TGTGCCAGCACCTTGGGGGGCAGGGGGAATGAGCAGCTCTTC.

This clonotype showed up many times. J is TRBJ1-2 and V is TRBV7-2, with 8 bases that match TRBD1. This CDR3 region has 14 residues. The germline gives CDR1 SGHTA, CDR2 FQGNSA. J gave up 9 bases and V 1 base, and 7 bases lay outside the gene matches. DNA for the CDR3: TGTGCCAGCAGCTTAGAGGTGGACAGGGAAAGCTACACCTTC. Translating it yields CASSLEVDRESYTF. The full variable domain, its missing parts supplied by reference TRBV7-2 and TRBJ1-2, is GAGVSQSPSNKVTEKGKDVELRCDPISGHTALYWYRQSLGQGLEFLIYFQGNSAPDKSGLPSDRFSAERTGGSVSTLTIQRTQQEDSAVYLCASSLEVDRESYTFGSGTRLTVV.

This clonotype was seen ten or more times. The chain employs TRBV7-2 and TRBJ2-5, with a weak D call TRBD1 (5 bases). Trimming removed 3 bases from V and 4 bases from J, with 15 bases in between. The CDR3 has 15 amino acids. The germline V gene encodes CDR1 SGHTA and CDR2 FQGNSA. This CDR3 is CASSFWQGLRETQYF. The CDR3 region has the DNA TGTGCCAGCAGCTTTTGGCAGGGTTTACGAGAGACCCAGTACTTC.

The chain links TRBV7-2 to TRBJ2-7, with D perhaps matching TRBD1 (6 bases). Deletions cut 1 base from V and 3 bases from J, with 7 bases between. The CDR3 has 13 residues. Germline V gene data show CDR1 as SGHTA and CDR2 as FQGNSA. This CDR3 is CASSLGDNYEQYV. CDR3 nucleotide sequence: TGTGCCAGCAGCTTAGGGGACAACTACGAGCAGTACGTC.

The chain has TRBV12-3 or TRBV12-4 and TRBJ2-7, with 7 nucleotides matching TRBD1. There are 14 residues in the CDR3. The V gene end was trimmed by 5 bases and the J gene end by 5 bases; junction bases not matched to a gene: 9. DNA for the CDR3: TGTGCCAGCAGTCGAGACAGGGAACGGGACGAGCAGTACTTC. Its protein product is CASSRDRERDEQYF.

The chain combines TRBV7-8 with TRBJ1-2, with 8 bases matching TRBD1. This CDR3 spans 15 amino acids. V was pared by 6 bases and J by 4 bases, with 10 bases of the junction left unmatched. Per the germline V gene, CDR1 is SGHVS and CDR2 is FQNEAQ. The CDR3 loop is CASSRDRGQAYGYTF. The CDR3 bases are TGTGCCAGCAGTCGAGACAGGGGCCAAGCCTATGGCTACACCTTC.

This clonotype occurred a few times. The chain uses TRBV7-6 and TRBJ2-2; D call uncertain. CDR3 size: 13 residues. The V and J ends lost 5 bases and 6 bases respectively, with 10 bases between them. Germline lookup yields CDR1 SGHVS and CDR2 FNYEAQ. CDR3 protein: CASSPRKAGELFF. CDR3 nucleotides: TGTGCCAGCAGCCCCCGTAAGGCCGGGGAGCTGTTTTTT.

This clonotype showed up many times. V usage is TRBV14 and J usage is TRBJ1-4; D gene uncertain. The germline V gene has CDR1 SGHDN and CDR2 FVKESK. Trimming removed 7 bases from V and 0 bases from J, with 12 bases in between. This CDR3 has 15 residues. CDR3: CASNHLVATNEKLFF. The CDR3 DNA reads TGTGCCAGCAACCACCTGGTAGCAACTAATGAAAAACTGTTTTTT.

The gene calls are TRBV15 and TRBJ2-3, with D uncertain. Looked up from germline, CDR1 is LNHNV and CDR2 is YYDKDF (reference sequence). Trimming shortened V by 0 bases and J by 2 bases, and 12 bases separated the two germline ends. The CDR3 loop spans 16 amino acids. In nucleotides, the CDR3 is TGTGCCACCAGCAGAGATGACTCAACTCTCACAGATACGCAGTATTTT. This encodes CATSRDDSTLTDTQYF.

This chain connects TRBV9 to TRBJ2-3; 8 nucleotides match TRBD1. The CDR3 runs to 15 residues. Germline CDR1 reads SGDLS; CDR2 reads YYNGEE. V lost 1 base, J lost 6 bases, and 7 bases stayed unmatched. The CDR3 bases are TGTGCCAGCAGCGTATGGGCAGGGGGCGAGGATACGCAGTATTTT. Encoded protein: CASSVWAGGEDTQYF.

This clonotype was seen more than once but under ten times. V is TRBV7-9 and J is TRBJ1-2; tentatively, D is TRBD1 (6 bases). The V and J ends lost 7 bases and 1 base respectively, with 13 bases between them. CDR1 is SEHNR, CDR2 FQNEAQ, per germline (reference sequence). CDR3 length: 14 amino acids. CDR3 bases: TGTGCCAGCAAGGTATCGGACAGTAACTATGGCTACACCTTC. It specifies CASKVSDSNYGYTF.

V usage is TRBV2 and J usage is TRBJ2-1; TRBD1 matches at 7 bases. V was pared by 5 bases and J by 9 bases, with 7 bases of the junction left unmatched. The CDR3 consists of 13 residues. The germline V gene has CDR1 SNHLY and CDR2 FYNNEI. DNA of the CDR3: TGTGCCAGCAGTCCGACAGGGACGGGTGAGCAGTTCTTC. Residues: CASSPTGTGEQFF.

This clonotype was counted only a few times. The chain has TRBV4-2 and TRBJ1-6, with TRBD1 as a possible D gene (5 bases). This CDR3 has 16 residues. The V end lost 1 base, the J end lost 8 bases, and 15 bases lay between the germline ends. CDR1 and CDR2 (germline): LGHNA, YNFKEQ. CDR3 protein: CASSQGAGRVDSPLHF. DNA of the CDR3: TGTGCCAGCAGCCAAGGGGCGGGGCGTGTTGATTCACCCCTCCACTTT.

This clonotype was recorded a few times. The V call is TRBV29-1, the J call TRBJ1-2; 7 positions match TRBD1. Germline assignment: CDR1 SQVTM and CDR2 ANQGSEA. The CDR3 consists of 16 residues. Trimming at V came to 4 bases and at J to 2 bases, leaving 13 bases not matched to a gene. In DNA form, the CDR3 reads TGCAGCGTTGCATGGCGAAAGGAGGGGGCGAACTATGGCTACACCTTC. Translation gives CSVAWRKEGANYGYTF. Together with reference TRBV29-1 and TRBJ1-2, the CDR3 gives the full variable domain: SAVISQKPSRDICQRGTSLTIQCQVDSQVTMMFWYRQQPGQSLTLIATANQGSEATYESGFVIDKFPISRPNLTFSTLTVSNMSPEDSSIYLCSVAWRKEGANYGYTFGSGTRLTVV.

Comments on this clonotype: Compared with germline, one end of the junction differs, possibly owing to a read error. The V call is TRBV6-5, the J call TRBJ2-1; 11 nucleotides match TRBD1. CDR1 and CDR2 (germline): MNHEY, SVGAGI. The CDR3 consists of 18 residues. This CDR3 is CVSSRTSKWDRGGNEQFF. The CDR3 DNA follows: TGTGTCAGCAGTCGCACCTCGAAGTGGGACAGGGGGGGCAATGAGCAGTTCTTC.

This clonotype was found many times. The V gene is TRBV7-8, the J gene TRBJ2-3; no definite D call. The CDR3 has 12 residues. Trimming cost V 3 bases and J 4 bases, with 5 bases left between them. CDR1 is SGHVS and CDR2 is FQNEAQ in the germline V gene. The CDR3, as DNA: TGTGCCAGCAGCTTCTGGTCAGATACGCAGTATTTT. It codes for CASSFWSDTQYF.

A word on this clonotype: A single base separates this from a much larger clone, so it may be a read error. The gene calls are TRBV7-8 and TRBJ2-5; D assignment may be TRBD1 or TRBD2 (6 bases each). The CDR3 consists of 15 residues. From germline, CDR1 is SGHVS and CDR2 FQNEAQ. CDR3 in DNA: TGTGTCAGCAGCACCTTGGGGGGCACACAAGAGACCCAGTACTTC. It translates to CVSSTLGGTQETQYF. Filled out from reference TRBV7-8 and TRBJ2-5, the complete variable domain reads GAGVSQSPRYKVAKRGQDVALRCDPISGHVSLFWYQQALGQGPEFLTYFQNEAQLDKSGLPSDRFFAERPEGSVSTLKIQRTQQEDSAVYLCVSSTLGGTQETQYFGPGTRLLVL.